The clone carrying this TCR beta chain has a count of ten or more. Its antigen is currently unknown. The investigators amplified TCR beta CDR3 regions from RNA transcripts. HTBI primers were used for first-round RT-PCR of the TCR CDR3. TCRdb passed the multiplex PCR reads through MiXCR, listing each CDR3 protein once. The data hold some 500,000 distinct CDR3 sequences, with under 15% observed a single time. This CDR3 spans 13 amino acids. Looked up from germline, CDR1 is WSHSY and CDR2 is SAAADI. The ends were cut back, 10 bases at V and 3 bases at J, with 13 bases in the middle. The definition of stable Graves' hyperthyroidism was no ophthalmopathy progression within 18 months. PBMCs stemmed from around 10 ml fresh peripheral blood. The sample comes from a study of T cells in Graves' hyperthyroidism and ophthalmopathy. Study-wide results and caveats: Most expanded thyroid clonotypes above 0.001 recurred in blood. By a 13 V-J model, ophthalmopathy was set apart from stable hyperthyroidism.

The chain carries TRBV10-2 and TRBJ1-3; D remains unclear. The sequenced sample was blood. The TCR was taken from a woman aged 18-29 years with Graves' hyperthyroidism. For the CDR3, the DNA is TGCGCCACCTCGACGGCTAGTGGAAACACCATATATTTT. The encoded protein is CATSTASGNTIYF.